Listed here are 21 T cell receptor beta chains from one sample, sequenced in a study of blood T cells in healthy people across ages. Through a sample-barcoded 5' primer and a J-beta primer mix, a second PCR was run for roughly 6 to 12 cycles. MiXCR was run by TCRdb on the 5' RACE reads, yielding one entry per CDR3 protein. Of about 780,000 distinct CDR3 sequences listed, about 47% are singletons. Sequences were obtained from blood. The receptors were gathered from a man older than 75 in good health.

This rearrangement joins TRBV15 to TRBJ2-7; maybe TRBD2 (6 bases). The CDR3 covers 17 residues. V lost 1 base and J 7 bases, leaving 23 bases between the germline ends. Germline values: CDR1 LNHNV, CDR2 YYDKDF (reference sequence). The DNA for the CDR3 is TGTGCCACCAGCAGAGGGTTTGGGCGGGACGCTATCGATGAGCAGTACTTC. Amino acid sequence: CATSRGFGRDAIDEQYF.

Only a few counts were recorded for this clonotype. The gene calls are TRBV4-2 and TRBJ2-3; 9 bases map to TRBD2. V trimming: 0 bases; J trimming: 3 bases; junction bases outside the gene matches: 10. The CDR3 has 18 amino acids. From germline, CDR1 is LGHNA and CDR2 YNFKEQ. The CDR3 DNA reads TGTGCCAGCAGCCAAGATGTAAATAGCGGGAGTTTGACAGATACGCAGTATTTT. This codes for CASSQDVNSGSLTDTQYF.

V is TRBV7-8 and J is TRBJ2-1; TRBD2 might be the D (6 bases). Germline-derived CDR1 and CDR2 are SGHVS and FQNEAQ. V was trimmed by 4 bases and J by 4 bases, leaving 11 bases between them. CDR3 length equals 14 residues. The CDR3 protein is CASSWKTRYNEQFF. Written as DNA, the CDR3 is TGTGCCAGCAGCTGGAAGACTAGGTACAATGAGCAGTTCTTC.

The chain employs TRBV7-2 and TRBJ2-7, with a weak D call TRBD2 (6 bases). This CDR3 has 18 residues. V was shortened by 0 bases and J by 0 bases, with 18 bases between the two germline ends. CDR1 is SGHTA and CDR2 is FQGNSA in the germline V gene. The CDR3 DNA reads TGTGCCAGCAGCTTAGCGACGCCAGGGACTTCTGCCTCCTACGAGCAGTACTTC. Amino acids: CASSLATPGTSASYEQYF.

This clonotype was counted only a few times. This chain connects TRBV20-1 to TRBJ2-1; TRBD2 matches at 14 bases. Germline CDR1 DFQATT, CDR2 SNEGSKA (reference sequence). This CDR3 has 17 residues. The ends lost 3 bases at V and 5 bases at J; junction bases unmatched: 9. Written as DNA, the CDR3 is TGCAGTGCTAGCCCTACGACTAGCGGGAGGGGGGACAATGAGCAGTTCTTC. Protein product: CSASPTTSGRGDNEQFF.

The chain employs TRBV2 and TRBJ1-2; no reliable D call. V dropped 4 bases and J dropped 3 bases, with 6 bases sitting between them. Germline CDR1 is SNHLY and CDR2 is FYNNEI. The CDR3 is 12 residues long. The CDR3 protein is CASSGPDYGYTF. The CDR3 DNA is TGTGCCAGCAGTGGGCCCGACTATGGCTACACCTTC. Based on the CDR3 plus reference TRBV2 and TRBJ1-2, the full variable domain is EPEVTQTPSHQVTQMGQEVILRCVPISNHLYFYWYRQILGQKVEFLVSFYNNEISEKSEIFDDQFSVERPDGSNFTLKIRSTKLEDSAMYFCASSGPDYGYTFGSGTRLTVV.

The rearrangement links TRBV27 to TRBJ2-7, with D hard to call. The V gene's germline CDR1 is MNHEY and CDR2 SMNVEV (reference sequence). The CDR3 runs to 12 residues. V was cut by 10 bases and J by 0 bases, with 10 bases left in between. The CDR3 here is CATRVSSYEQYF. CDR3 nucleotides: TGTGCCACTCGGGTCAGCTCCTACGAGCAGTACTTC.

The chain employs TRBV5-1 and TRBJ2-2; D unresolved. The CDR3 covers 16 residues. Germline values: CDR1 SGHRS, CDR2 YFSETQ. Trimming left V 4 bases short and J 0 bases short, with 13 bases between. The CDR3: CASSNRGRTNTGELFF. The CDR3 nucleotides read TGCGCCAGCAGCAACCGCGGCAGGACGAACACCGGGGAGCTGTTTTTT. The entire variable domain, with the rest obtained from reference TRBV5-1 and TRBJ2-2, is as follows: KAGVTQTPRYLIKTRGQQVTLSCSPISGHRSVSWYQQTPGQGLQFLFEYFSETQRNKGNFPGRFSGRQFSNSRSEMNVSTLELGDSALYLCASSNRGRTNTGELFFGEGSRLTVL.

The chain is built from TRBV27 and TRBJ2-7; TRBD2 agrees at 7 bases. Germline CDR1 reads MNHEY; CDR2 reads SMNVEV (reference sequence). The V gene end was trimmed by 0 bases and the J gene end by 6 bases; junction bases not matched to a gene: 5. The length of the CDR3 is 14 residues. This CDR3 is CASSLSGLVSEQYF. The CDR3, as DNA: TGTGCCAGCAGTTTATCCGGACTAGTCTCCGAGCAGTACTTC.

This clonotype has just one count. Since a much larger clone is just one base distant, this may be a read error. The rearrangement links TRBV6-1 to TRBJ2-7, with TRBD1 identical over 8 bases. J lost 1 base, V lost 11 bases, and 13 bases had no gene match. CDR1 and CDR2 from the germline V gene are MNHNS and SASEGT. The CDR3 length is 15 residues. In DNA, the CDR3 is TGTGCCGCCGCCCCGGGACAGGCCCTATCCTACGAGCAGTACTTC. Its translation: CAAAPGQALSYEQYF.

The chain combines TRBV7-8 with TRBJ2-6; no clear D. The germline V gene encodes CDR1 SGHVS and CDR2 FQNEAQ. With 4 bases removed from V and 0 bases from J, the gap between germline ends came to 10 bases. There are 16 residues in the CDR3. The CDR3 DNA follows: TGTGCCAGCAGCTCTCTAGGGCGCTCTGGGGCCAACGTCCTGACTTTC. Its protein product is CASSSLGRSGANVLTF.

The chain recombines TRBV9 with TRBJ2-2, with D possibly matching TRBD1 (5 bases). The V end lost 0 bases, the J end lost 2 bases, and 11 bases lay between the germline ends. Germline assignment: CDR1 SGDLS and CDR2 YYNGEE. This CDR3 has 16 residues. For the CDR3, the DNA is TGTGCCAGCAGCGTAGACCCGACAGTCAACACCGGGGAGCTGTTTTTT. It translates to CASSVDPTVNTGELFF.

The chain employs TRBV28 and TRBJ2-1, with 13 positions matching TRBD2. CDR1 is MDHEN, CDR2 SYDVKM, per germline. V was pared by 10 bases and J by 8 bases, with 8 bases of the junction left unmatched. This CDR3 is built from 14 residues. The DNA of the CDR3 is TGTGCCAACCTCGGGACTAGCGGGATAGATGAGCAGTTCTTC. Protein: CANLGTSGIDEQFF.

This clonotype was recorded a few times. The chain links TRBV5-1 to TRBJ2-1, with 7 bases identical to TRBD2. The CDR3 sequence is 17 residues long. CDR1 and CDR2 (germline): SGHRS, YFSETQ. V lost 0 bases to trimming and J lost 7 bases; unmatched junction nucleotides: 13. The CDR3 coding sequence is TGCGCCAGCAGCTTGGCCAAAGGGGCTAGCGGTAGTAATGAGCAGTTCTTC. Protein: CASSLAKGASGSNEQFF. Variable domain in full (rest from reference TRBV5-1 and TRBJ2-1): KAGVTQTPRYLIKTRGQQVTLSCSPISGHRSVSWYQQTPGQGLQFLFEYFSETQRNKGNFPGRFSGRQFSNSRSEMNVSTLELGDSALYLCASSLAKGASGSNEQFFGPGTRLTVL.

Concerning this clonotype itself: An end of the junction differs from the germline gene, which may be a read error. The chain is built from TRBV28 and TRBJ2-5, with unresolved D. CDR1 and CDR2 from the germline V gene are MDHEN and SYDVKM. The CDR3 runs 15 residues. The chain's CDR3 is CANSFDSQYQETQYF. As DNA, the CDR3 is TGCGCCAACAGTTTCGACTCCCAGTACCAAGAGACCCAGTACTTC. Based on the CDR3 plus reference TRBV28 and TRBJ2-5, the full variable domain is DVKVTQSSRYLVKRTGEKVFLECVQDMDHENMFWYRQDPGLGLRLIYFSYDVKMKEKGDIPEGYSVSREKKERFSLILESASTNQTSMYLCANSFDSQYQETQYFGPGTRLLVL.

The J gene is TRBJ2-1, the V gene TRBV9; 16 nucleotides line up with TRBD2. This CDR3 is 17 amino acids long. The germline CDR1 and CDR2 sequences are SGDLS and YYNGEE. V was pared by 4 bases and J by 4 bases, with 5 bases of the junction left unmatched. CDR3 DNA: TGTGCCAGCAGCACCGGGACTAGCGGGAGGGGGTACAATGAGCAGTTCTTC. Translation gives CASSTGTSGRGYNEQFF.

This clonotype has only a few counts. CDR3 loop: CASSFRDRAHYEQYF. Here the CDR3 DNA reads TGTGCCAGCAGTTTCCGGGACAGGGCTCACTACGAGCAGTACTTC. The chain has TRBV28 and TRBJ2-7, with TRBD1 matching over 9 bases. Germline loops: CDR1 MDHEN, CDR2 SYDVKM. The CDR3 sequence is 15 residues long. J lost 3 bases, V lost 3 bases, and 6 bases had no gene match. The variable domain in full, completed from reference TRBV28 and TRBJ2-7, reads DVKVTQSSRYLVKRTGEKVFLECVQDMDHENMFWYRQDPGLGLRLIYFSYDVKMKEKGDIPEGYSVSREKKERFSLILESASTNQTSMYLCASSFRDRAHYEQYFGPGTRLTVT.

This clonotype was counted only a few times. The chain uses TRBV9 and TRBJ2-1, with TRBD2 matching 13 bases. Germline V gene data show CDR1 as SGDLS and CDR2 as YYNGEE. This CDR3 has 16 amino acids. V lost 3 bases and J lost 1; bases outside the gene matches: 1. The CDR3 nucleotides read TGTGCCAGCAGCGGACTAGCGGGAGGTTCCTACAATGAGCAGTTCTTC. Residues: CASSGLAGGSYNEQFF.

This clonotype was counted ten times or more. This chain uses TRBV27 with TRBJ2-5; D perhaps matches TRBD1 (5 bases). Germline assignment: CDR1 MNHEY and CDR2 SMNVEV (reference sequence). This CDR3 is 15 amino acids long. V gave up 3 bases and J gave up 4 bases, with 15 bases separating them. Here the CDR3 reads CASSFIGAPGETQYF. The CDR3 DNA reads TGTGCCAGCAGTTTTATAGGGGCTCCGGGAGAGACCCAGTACTTC.

This clonotype appeared a few times. The CDR3: CATTGYLQETQYF. Here the CDR3 DNA reads TGTGCCACTACAGGGTACCTACAAGAGACCCAGTACTTC. V and J are TRBV28 and TRBJ2-5; tentative D call: TRBD1 (6 bases). The length of the CDR3 is 13 residues. Germline V lookup: CDR1 MDHEN, CDR2 SYDVKM. Trimming removed 10 bases from V and 2 bases from J, with 14 bases in between.

CDR3 nucleotide sequence: TGTGCCAGCAGCTTATTTGACTTATACACAGATACGCAGTATTTT. This sequence encodes CASSLFDLYTDTQYF. J is TRBJ2-3 and V is TRBV7-2; D uncertain. The CDR3 sequence is 15 residues long. Per the germline V gene, CDR1 is SGHTA and CDR2 is FQGNSA. V lost 2 bases and J lost 2, with 11 bases in between.